This T cell receptor (beta chain) was profiled in a study of blood T cell repertoires in COVID-19. As for the study in general: Samples representing acute and convalescent COVID-19 were sourced from the United States, Italy and Spain.

This clone was counted a few times. Between the trimmed V and J ends, which lost 6 bases and 1 base, there was a span of 18 bases. Germline V gene sequence: CDR1 SQVTM, CDR2 ANQGSEA. This CDR3 spans 15 amino acids. In the study's own analysis: Reference gene primers were amplified, and this amplification served to estimate nucleated cell counts. TCRdb's copy holds only in-frame clones and misses some; the assay was immunoSEQ multiplex PCR. D and trimming were read from the DNA, whereas the V and J calls and clone size are those reported in that table. The repertoire has 210,000 or so clones, 84% of them found once; the top ten carry 4% to 6%.

The origin of this receptor is a woman in her seventies with active or convalescent COVID-19. Sequenced sample: peripheral blood. The chain is built from TRBV29-1 and TRBJ2-5, with a weak D call TRBD2 (6 bases). CDR3 residues: CSVSGRGGFQETQYF. For the CDR3, the DNA is TGCAGCGTCTCAGGAAGGGGAGGATTCCAAGAGACCCAGTACTTC.